The rows below give T cell receptor beta chains drawn from one sample of a study of blood T cell repertoires in COVID-19. The repertoire was sequenced with immunoSEQ multiplex PCR; TCRdb's copy has only in-frame clones and lacks some. The data contain about 140,000 clones, 85% to 90% of them seen just once; the ten biggest clones take up 2% to 2.5%. Specimen: peripheral blood. Source of these receptors: a man aged 50 to 60 with active COVID-19. Both conserved end residues are part of each CDR3. Each record gives: clone size, D gene, J gene, V gene, CDR3 protein, CDR3 DNA. D genes are given only for firm matches. Clone size appears in some rows only: once, few, many, or a class for an expanded clone.

clone_size: once
d_call: TRBD2
j_call: TRBJ2-3
v_call: TRBV5-1
cdr3_aa: CASSLVSGGGTDTQYF
cdr3_nt: TGCGCCAGCAGCTTGGTCAGCGGGGGGGGCACAGATACGCAGTATTTT

clone_size: -
d_call: TRBD2
j_call: TRBJ2-2
v_call: TRBV5-5
cdr3_aa: CASSLAVAGRTGELFF
cdr3_nt: TGTGCCAGCAGCTTGGCCGTAGCGGGGCGAACCGGGGAGCTGTTTTTT

clone_size: once
d_call: -
j_call: TRBJ2-5
v_call: TRBV7-6
cdr3_aa: CASSTGALAGETQYF
cdr3_nt: TGTGCCAGCAGCACAGGGGCACTAGCTGGAGAGACCCAGTACTTC

clone_size: -
d_call: TRBD2
j_call: TRBJ2-1
v_call: TRBV7-2
cdr3_aa: CASSLRGGLYNEQFF
cdr3_nt: TGTGCCAGCAGCTTACGGGGGGGCCTTTACAATGAGCAGTTCTTC

clone_size: once
d_call: -
j_call: TRBJ1-3
v_call: TRBV7-6
cdr3_aa: CASSLGQSGNTIYF
cdr3_nt: TGTGCCAGCAGCTTAGGTCAGTCTGGAAACACCATATATTTT

clone_size: -
d_call: TRBD1
j_call: TRBJ1-1
v_call: TRBV10-3
cdr3_aa: CAISDRTGERTEAFF
cdr3_nt: TGTGCCATCAGTGACCGGACAGGGGAGAGGACTGAAGCTTTCTTT

clone_size: -
d_call: -
j_call: TRBJ1-3
v_call: TRBV30
cdr3_aa: CAWSSNLGNTIYF
cdr3_nt: TGTGCCTGGAGTTCGAACTTAGGAAACACCATATATTTT

clone_size: -
d_call: TRBD2
j_call: TRBJ2-7
v_call: TRBV12-3/TRBV12-4
cdr3_aa: CVSRLAGLSEQYF
cdr3_nt: TGTGTCAGCAGGCTAGCGGGATTGAGCGAGCAGTACTTC

clone_size: -
d_call: TRBD2
j_call: TRBJ2-3
v_call: TRBV11-3
cdr3_aa: CASSPDRLAGGSTDTQYF
cdr3_nt: TGTGCCAGCAGCCCCGATAGGCTAGCGGGGGGCAGCACAGATACGCAGTATTTT

clone_size: -
d_call: TRBD1
j_call: TRBJ1-2
v_call: TRBV3-1/TRBV3-2
cdr3_aa: CASRLTGTGNYGYTF
cdr3_nt: TGTGCCAGCAGACTAACCGGGACAGGAAACTATGGCTACACCTTC

clone_size: -
d_call: TRBD2
j_call: TRBJ2-5
v_call: TRBV7-2
cdr3_aa: CASSLSLAGGPETQYF
cdr3_nt: TGTGCCAGCAGCTTAAGTTTAGCGGGGGGGCCGGAGACCCAGTACTTC

clone_size: -
d_call: -
j_call: TRBJ2-5
v_call: TRBV11-2
cdr3_aa: CASSLAPGVWETQYF
cdr3_nt: TGTGCCAGCAGCTTAGCCCCAGGGGTTTGGGAGACCCAGTACTTC

clone_size: -
d_call: TRBD2
j_call: TRBJ2-3
v_call: TRBV10-2
cdr3_aa: CASSGLAGGMDTQYF
cdr3_nt: TGCGCCAGCAGTGGGCTAGCGGGGGGGATGGATACGCAGTATTTT

clone_size: many
d_call: -
j_call: TRBJ1-2
v_call: TRBV12-3/TRBV12-4
cdr3_aa: CASSPGRAYGYTF
cdr3_nt: TGTGCCAGCAGCCCCGGGAGGGCCTATGGCTACACCTTC

clone_size: -
d_call: -
j_call: TRBJ1-5
v_call: TRBV9
cdr3_aa: CASSVDSGQPQHF
cdr3_nt: TGTGCCAGCAGCGTAGACAGTGGACAGCCCCAGCATTTT

clone_size: -
d_call: TRBD1
j_call: TRBJ1-6
v_call: TRBV30
cdr3_aa: CAWTQDRGPLHF
cdr3_nt: TGTGCCTGGACCCAAGACAGGGGACCCCTCCACTTT

clone_size: -
d_call: -
j_call: TRBJ1-1
v_call: TRBV27
cdr3_aa: CASSFRNTEAFF
cdr3_nt: TGTGCCAGCAGTTTCAGGAACACTGAAGCTTTCTTT

clone_size: once
d_call: TRBD1
j_call: TRBJ1-1
v_call: TRBV5-4
cdr3_aa: CASSSQGAPATEAFF
cdr3_nt: TGTGCCAGCAGCTCCCAGGGGGCTCCTGCCACTGAAGCTTTCTTT

clone_size: -
d_call: -
j_call: TRBJ2-1
v_call: TRBV3-1/TRBV3-2
cdr3_aa: CASSGIPTRDEQFF
cdr3_nt: TGTGCCAGCAGCGGAATACCAACGAGGGATGAGCAGTTCTTC

clone_size: -
d_call: -
j_call: TRBJ1-5
v_call: TRBV4-1
cdr3_aa: CASSQDYGSGVRQPQHF
cdr3_nt: TGCGCCAGCAGCCAAGATTACGGGTCAGGGGTCCGTCAGCCCCAGCATTTT

clone_size: -
d_call: TRBD1
j_call: TRBJ1-1
v_call: TRBV6-2/TRBV6-3
cdr3_aa: CASSHRGTEAFF
cdr3_nt: TGTGCCAGCAGCCACAGGGGGACTGAAGCTTTCTTT

clone_size: -
d_call: -
j_call: TRBJ1-6
v_call: TRBV3-1/TRBV3-2
cdr3_aa: CASSQVGGDSPLHF
cdr3_nt: TGTGCCAGCAGCCAAGTGGGAGGGGATTCACCCCTCCACTTT

clone_size: -
d_call: TRBD1
j_call: TRBJ1-1
v_call: TRBV27
cdr3_aa: CASSLSGGITEAFF
cdr3_nt: TGTGCCAGCAGTTTGTCAGGGGGAATTACTGAAGCTTTCTTT

clone_size: -
d_call: TRBD1
j_call: TRBJ1-6
v_call: TRBV7-9
cdr3_aa: CASSSTGRLTYNSPLHF
cdr3_nt: TGTGCCAGCAGCTCGACAGGGCGGTTGACCTATAATTCACCCCTCCACTTT

clone_size: -
d_call: -
j_call: TRBJ1-2
v_call: TRBV7-9
cdr3_aa: CASSLSPGVFSYGYTF
cdr3_nt: TGTGCCAGCAGCTTATCCCCAGGGGTGTTTAGCTATGGCTACACCTTC

clone_size: -
d_call: -
j_call: TRBJ2-1
v_call: TRBV7-9
cdr3_aa: CASSPTRGSAYNEQFF
cdr3_nt: TGTGCCAGCAGCCCTACGAGGGGGAGCGCCTACAATGAGCAGTTCTTC

clone_size: -
d_call: -
j_call: TRBJ1-5
v_call: TRBV21-1
cdr3_aa: CASSNLTGLSNQPQHF
cdr3_nt: TGTGCCAGCAGCAACCTGACAGGACTGAGCAATCAGCCCCAGCATTTT

clone_size: -
d_call: -
j_call: TRBJ1-2
v_call: TRBV19
cdr3_aa: CASNRRGTQGYTF
cdr3_nt: TGTGCCAGTAATCGACGGGGGACCCAAGGCTACACCTTC

clone_size: -
d_call: -
j_call: TRBJ2-1
v_call: TRBV7-2
cdr3_aa: CASSPRQAKNEQFF
cdr3_nt: TGTGCCAGCAGCCCTCGACAGGCCAAAAATGAGCAGTTCTTC

clone_size: -
d_call: -
j_call: TRBJ1-2
v_call: TRBV7-2
cdr3_aa: CASSPLTRTNYGYTF
cdr3_nt: TGTGCCAGCAGCCCGTTGACACGAACTAACTATGGCTACACCTTC

clone_size: -
d_call: TRBD1
j_call: TRBJ1-4
v_call: TRBV19
cdr3_aa: CASSTPGQGAANEKLFF
cdr3_nt: TGTGCCAGTAGTACCCCCGGGCAGGGGGCGGCTAATGAAAAACTGTTTTTT

clone_size: -
d_call: -
j_call: TRBJ2-5
v_call: TRBV4-3
cdr3_aa: CASSQRVRETQYF
cdr3_nt: TGCGCCAGCAGCCAACGGGTCCGGGAGACCCAGTACTTC

clone_size: -
d_call: -
j_call: TRBJ1-1
v_call: TRBV11-2
cdr3_aa: CASSLANWGSEAFF
cdr3_nt: TGTGCCAGCAGCTTAGCCAATTGGGGCTCTGAAGCTTTCTTT

clone_size: few
d_call: TRBD1
j_call: TRBJ1-5
v_call: TRBV24-1
cdr3_aa: CATSSIGTGYSNQPQHF
cdr3_nt: TGTGCCACCAGTTCCATCGGGACAGGCTATAGCAATCAGCCCCAGCATTTT

clone_size: -
d_call: -
j_call: TRBJ2-2
v_call: TRBV7-9
cdr3_aa: CASSFSRGYTGELFF
cdr3_nt: TGTGCCAGCAGCTTTTCCAGGGGATACACCGGGGAGCTGTTTTTT

clone_size: -
d_call: TRBD1
j_call: TRBJ1-5
v_call: TRBV12-5
cdr3_aa: CASGGQGLYSNQPQHF
cdr3_nt: TGTGCTAGTGGGGGACAGGGCCTATATAGCAATCAGCCCCAGCATTTT

clone_size: -
d_call: -
j_call: TRBJ2-3
v_call: TRBV7-2
cdr3_aa: CASSSRLVTDTQYF
cdr3_nt: TGTGCCAGCAGCTCCCGACTAGTTACAGATACGCAGTATTTT

clone_size: -
d_call: TRBD1
j_call: TRBJ2-5
v_call: TRBV10-3
cdr3_aa: CAGSRRGKTQYF
cdr3_nt: TGTGCCGGTTCTCGCAGGGGGAAGACCCAGTACTTC

clone_size: -
d_call: TRBD1
j_call: TRBJ1-2
v_call: TRBV24-1
cdr3_aa: CATSDELPGQGAQGYTF
cdr3_nt: TGTGCCACCAGTGATGAACTTCCGGGACAGGGGGCGCAGGGCTACACCTTC

clone_size: -
d_call: TRBD2
j_call: TRBJ2-5
v_call: TRBV7-2
cdr3_aa: CASSLSRAGGQETQYF
cdr3_nt: TGTGCCAGCAGTTTGAGTCGAGCGGGGGGGCAAGAGACCCAGTACTTC

clone_size: -
d_call: TRBD1
j_call: TRBJ1-1
v_call: TRBV11-1
cdr3_aa: CASSPGQGRPEAFF
cdr3_nt: TGTGCCAGCAGCCCGGGACAGGGGAGGCCTGAAGCTTTCTTT

clone_size: -
d_call: TRBD1
j_call: TRBJ1-2
v_call: TRBV12-5
cdr3_aa: CASGFWTGARGYTF
cdr3_nt: TGTGCTAGTGGTTTTTGGACAGGGGCTCGAGGCTACACCTTC

clone_size: -
d_call: TRBD2
j_call: TRBJ2-5
v_call: TRBV19
cdr3_aa: CASSIKGGGPQETQYF
cdr3_nt: TGTGCCAGTAGTATAAAGGGCGGGGGGCCCCAAGAGACCCAGTACTTC

clone_size: -
d_call: -
j_call: TRBJ1-4
v_call: TRBV3-1/TRBV3-2
cdr3_aa: CASSQDAAGLNEKLFF
cdr3_nt: TGTGCCAGCAGCCAAGACGCAGCAGGGCTTAATGAAAAACTGTTTTTT

clone_size: -
d_call: TRBD2
j_call: TRBJ2-5
v_call: TRBV5-6
cdr3_aa: CASSQAGGKVETQYF
cdr3_nt: TGTGCCAGCAGCCAAGCGGGGGGAAAAGTAGAGACCCAGTACTTC